The clone carrying this T cell receptor beta chain was found once. The antigen remains undetermined. The data belong to a study of OX40 agonist ivuxolimab in advanced cancers. Study-level background: Participants averaged about 60 years of age (range about 23 to 90) and were about 85% male. Three patients, one with hepatocellular carcinoma and two with cutaneous melanoma, responded partially. Study-level findings and limits: At 0.1 to 3.0 mg/kg, CD4+ and CD8+ blood T cells expanded clonally by week 6.

The data were produced by immunoSEQ multiplex PCR, yet TCRdb's version contains in-frame clones alone and is incomplete. The sample has some 44,000 clones; 80% are singletons. Germline lookup yields CDR1 MDHEN and CDR2 SYDVKM. The V segment lost 1 base and the J segment 8 bases; nucleotides outside the gene matches: 7. This CDR3 has 17 residues. This sample comprised CD4+ or CD8+ T cells sorted from blood, obtained in a trial of the OX40 agonist ivuxolimab. The sequence derives from an adult with an advanced solid tumor such as melanoma, head and neck, liver or kidney cancer. J is TRBJ2-1 and V is TRBV28; 14 positions agree with TRBD2. The CDR3 spells CASSLYGTSGSGDEQFF. CDR3 bases: TGTGCCAGCAGTTTATACGGGACTAGCGGGAGTGGGGATGAGCAGTTCTTC.